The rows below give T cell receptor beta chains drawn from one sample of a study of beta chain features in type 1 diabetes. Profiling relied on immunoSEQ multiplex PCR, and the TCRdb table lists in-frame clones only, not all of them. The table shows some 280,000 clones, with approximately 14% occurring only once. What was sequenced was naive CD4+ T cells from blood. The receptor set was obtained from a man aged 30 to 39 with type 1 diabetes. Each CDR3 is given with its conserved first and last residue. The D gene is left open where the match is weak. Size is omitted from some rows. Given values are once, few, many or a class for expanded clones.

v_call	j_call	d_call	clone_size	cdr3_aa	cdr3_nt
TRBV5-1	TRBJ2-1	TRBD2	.	CASSGDGGRNEQFF	TGCGCCAGCAGCGGGGACGGGGGGAGGAATGAGCAGTTCTTC
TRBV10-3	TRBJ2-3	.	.	CAISEVSGIADTQYF	TGTGCCATCAGTGAGGTTTCCGGGATCGCAGATACGCAGTATTTT
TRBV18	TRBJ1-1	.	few	CASSPPGRLNTEAFF	TGTGCCAGCTCACCACCGGGCAGACTGAACACTGAAGCTTTCTTT
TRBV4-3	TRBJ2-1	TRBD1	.	CASSHGTGNEQFF	TGCGCCAGCAGCCACGGGACAGGGAATGAGCAGTTCTTC
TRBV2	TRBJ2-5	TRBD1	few	CASSDPRDRGRETQYF	TGTGCCAGCAGTGACCCCCGAGACAGGGGGCGAGAGACCCAGTACTTC
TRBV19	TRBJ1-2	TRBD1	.	CASFPGQSSYGYTF	TGTGCCAGTTTTCCGGGACAGTCAAGCTATGGCTACACCTTC
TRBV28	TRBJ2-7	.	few	CASTQSGYEQYF	TGTGCCAGCACCCAGTCGGGCTACGAGCAGTACTTC
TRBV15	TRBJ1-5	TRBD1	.	CATNPWTGVDNQPQHF	TGTGCCACCAACCCATGGACAGGGGTAGACAATCAGCCCCAGCATTTT
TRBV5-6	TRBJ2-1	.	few	CASSLFRSGSSYNEQFF	TGTGCCAGCAGCTTGTTTCGGAGCGGAAGCTCCTACAATGAGCAGTTCTTC
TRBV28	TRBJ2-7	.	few	CASSLRGPYEQYF	TGTGCCAGCAGTTTACGGGGTCCCTACGAGCAGTACTTC
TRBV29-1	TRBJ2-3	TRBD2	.	CSGRKGLAGGDTQYF	TGCAGCGGACGTAAAGGACTAGCGGGAGGAGATACGCAGTATTTT
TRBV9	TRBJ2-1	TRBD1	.	CASSEQGAVYNEQFF	TGTGCCAGCAGCGAACAGGGGGCAGTCTACAATGAGCAGTTCTTC
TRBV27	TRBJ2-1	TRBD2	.	CASSYVGTSGYEQFF	TGTGCCAGCAGTTACGTAGGGACTAGCGGATATGAGCAGTTCTTC
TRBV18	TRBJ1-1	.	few	CASSPPGTTNTEAFF	TGTGCCAGCTCACCACCCGGGACAACGAACACTGAAGCTTTCTTT
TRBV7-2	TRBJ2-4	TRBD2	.	CASSFSGDLALGIQYF	TGTGCCAGCAGCTTTAGCGGGGACCTAGCCTTGGGCATTCAGTACTTC
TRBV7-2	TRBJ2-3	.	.	CASCLRGDTDTQYF	TGTGCCAGCTGCCTACGCGGGGACACAGATACGCAGTATTTT
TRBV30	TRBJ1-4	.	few	CACLLHRRRNEKLFF	TGTGCCTGCCTCCTTCACCGGCGGAGAAATGAAAAACTGTTTTTT
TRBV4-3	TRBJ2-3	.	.	CASSFSGPTDTQYF	TGCGCCAGCAGCTTCAGCGGACCCACAGATACGCAGTATTTT
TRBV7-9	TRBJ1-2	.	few	CASSEGDGYTF	TGTGCCAGCAGCGAAGGGGATGGCTACACCTTC
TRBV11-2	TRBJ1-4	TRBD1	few	CASSLRTGNTEKLFF	TGTGCCAGCAGCTTGCGGACAGGGAATACTGAAAAACTGTTTTTT
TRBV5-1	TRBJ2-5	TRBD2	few	CASSRLAGTETQYF	TGCGCCAGCAGCCGACTAGCGGGAACAGAGACCCAGTACTTC
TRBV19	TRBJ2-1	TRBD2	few	CASSLAGFYNEQFF	TGTGCCAGTAGTCTAGCGGGATTTTACAATGAGCAGTTCTTC
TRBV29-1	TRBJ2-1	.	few	CSAQTWNNEQFF	TGCAGCGCCCAGACTTGGAACAATGAGCAGTTCTTC
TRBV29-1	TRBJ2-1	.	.	CSVNPGWTYNEQFF	TGCAGCGTGAACCCAGGCTGGACCTACAATGAGCAGTTCTTC
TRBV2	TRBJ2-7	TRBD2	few	CASRGDYWDDYEQYF	TGTGCCAGCAGAGGGGACTACTGGGATGACTACGAGCAGTACTTC
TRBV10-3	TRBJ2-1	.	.	CAISERRGSGNEQFF	TGTGCCATCAGTGAGAGGCGGGGTAGCGGTAATGAGCAGTTCTTC
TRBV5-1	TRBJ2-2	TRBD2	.	CASSLEGLAVGGELFF	TGCGCCAGCAGCTTGGAGGGACTAGCGGTAGGCGGGGAGCTGTTTTTT
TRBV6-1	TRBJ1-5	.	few	CASSEQGKGNQPQHF	TGTGCCAGCAGTGAACAGGGAAAGGGGAATCAGCCCCAGCATTTT
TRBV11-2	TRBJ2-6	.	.	CASSSRPSGANVLTF	TGTGCCAGCAGCTCCCGTCCCTCTGGGGCCAACGTCCTGACTTTC
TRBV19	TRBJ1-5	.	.	CASSIEALSNQPQHF	TGTGCCAGTAGTATAGAGGCACTAAGCAATCAGCCCCAGCATTTT
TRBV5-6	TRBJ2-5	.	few	CASSHSRGFQETQYF	TGTGCCAGCAGCCACAGTCGTGGGTTTCAGGAGACCCAGTACTTC
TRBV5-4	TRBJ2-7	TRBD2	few	CASSWSGRADYEQYF	TGTGCCAGCAGCTGGAGCGGGAGGGCCGACTACGAGCAGTACTTC
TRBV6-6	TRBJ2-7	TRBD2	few	CASRYTAGEVYEQYF	TGTGCCAGCAGGTACACTGCGGGAGAGGTATACGAGCAGTACTTC
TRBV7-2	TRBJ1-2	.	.	CASSIQGYGYTF	TGTGCCAGCAGCATCCAGGGTTATGGCTACACCTTC
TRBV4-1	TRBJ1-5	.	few	CASSQDVPGVSQPQHF	TGCGCCAGCAGCCAAGATGTACCAGGGGTAAGCCAGCCCCAGCATTTT
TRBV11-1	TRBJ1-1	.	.	CASSQTRSGEAFF	TGTGCCAGCAGCCAAACCAGGTCGGGAGAAGCTTTCTTT
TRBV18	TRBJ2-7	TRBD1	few	CASSPPFGQGADEQYF	TGTGCCAGCTCACCACCCTTCGGACAGGGGGCCGACGAGCAGTACTTC
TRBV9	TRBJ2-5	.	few	CASSARGSPGQETQYF	TGTGCCAGCAGCGCCCGTGGAAGCCCGGGCCAAGAGACCCAGTACTTC
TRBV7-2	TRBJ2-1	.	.	CASSAGLFYNEQFF	TGTGCCAGCAGCGCGGGACTCTTCTACAATGAGCAGTTCTTC
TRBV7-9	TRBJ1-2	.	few	CASSLSPSRVYGYTF	TGTGCCAGCAGCCTCAGTCCCAGCCGGGTCTATGGCTACACCTTC
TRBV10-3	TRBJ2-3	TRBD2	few	CAISEAGAGPDTQYF	TGTGCCATCAGTGAAGCGGGGGCGGGACCAGATACGCAGTATTTT
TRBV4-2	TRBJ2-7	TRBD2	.	CASSQEVGRGFYEQYF	TGTGCCAGCAGCCAAGAGGTGGGGAGGGGCTTCTACGAGCAGTACTTC
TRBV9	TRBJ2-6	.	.	CASSERGYFGANVLTF	TGTGCCAGCAGCGAGAGGGGGTACTTTGGGGCCAACGTCCTGACTTTC
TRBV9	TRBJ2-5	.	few	CASSVAQGVYETQYF	TGTGCCAGCAGCGTAGCCCAAGGGGTGTACGAGACCCAGTACTTC
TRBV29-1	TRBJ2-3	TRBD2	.	CSSRGGPDTQYF	TGCAGCTCCCGGGGGGGCCCAGATACGCAGTATTTT
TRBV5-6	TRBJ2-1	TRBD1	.	CASSLGQWTLFF	TGTGCCAGCAGTTTGGGACAGTGGACGTTGTTCTTC
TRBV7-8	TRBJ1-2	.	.	CASSPLSLSYTF	TGTGCCAGCAGCCCCCTGTCCCTCTCCTACACCTTC
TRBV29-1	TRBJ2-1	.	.	CSVDITDYNEQFF	TGCAGCGTTGACATAACAGATTACAATGAGCAGTTCTTC
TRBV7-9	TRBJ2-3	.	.	CASSLVVDSDTQYF	TGTGCCAGCTCTTTAGTGGTAGATTCAGATACGCAGTATTTT
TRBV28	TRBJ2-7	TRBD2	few	CASSLPLAGGSYEQYF	TGTGCCAGCAGCTTGCCGCTAGCGGGAGGTTCCTACGAGCAGTACTTC
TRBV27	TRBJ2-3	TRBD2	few	CASSLRTSTHTQYF	TGTGCCAGCAGTTTAAGGACTAGCACCCATACGCAGTATTTT
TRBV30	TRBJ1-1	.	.	CAWSGGAEAFF	TGTGCCTGGAGTGGGGGGGCTGAAGCTTTCTTT
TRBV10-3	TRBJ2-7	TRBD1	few	CAISSDRDSYEQYF	TGTGCCATCAGCTCGGACAGGGACTCCTACGAGCAGTACTTC
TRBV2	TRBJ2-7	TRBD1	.	CASSGDSPYEQYF	TGTGCCAGCAGTGGGGACAGTCCCTACGAGCAGTACTTC
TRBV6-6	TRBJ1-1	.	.	CASSLDTNTEAFF	TGTGCCAGCAGCTTGGACACGAACACTGAAGCTTTCTTT